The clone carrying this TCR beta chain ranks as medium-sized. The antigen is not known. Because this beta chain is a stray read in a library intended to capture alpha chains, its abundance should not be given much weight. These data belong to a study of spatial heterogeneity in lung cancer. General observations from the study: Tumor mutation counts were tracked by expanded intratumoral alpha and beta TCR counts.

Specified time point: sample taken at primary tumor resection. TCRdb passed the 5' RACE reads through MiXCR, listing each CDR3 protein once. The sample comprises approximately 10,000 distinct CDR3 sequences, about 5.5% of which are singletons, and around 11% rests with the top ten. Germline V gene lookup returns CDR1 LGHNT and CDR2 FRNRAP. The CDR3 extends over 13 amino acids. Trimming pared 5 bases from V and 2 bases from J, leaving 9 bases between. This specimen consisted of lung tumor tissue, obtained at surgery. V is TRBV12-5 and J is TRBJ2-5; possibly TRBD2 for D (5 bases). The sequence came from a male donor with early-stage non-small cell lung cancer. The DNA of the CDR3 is TGTGCTAGTGGTCCGGACTCACAAGAGACCCAGTACTTC. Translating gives CASGPDSQETQYF.